This T cell receptor beta chain stems from a study of early T cells in non-severe SARS-CoV-2 infection (dated by TCRdb to the early 2020s). For the study in its entirety: Because TCR sequencing was done on bulk RNA from unsorted whole blood, the alpha and beta chains could not be paired.

A case-control design nested within a healthcare worker cohort in London, UK, was used, with weekly nasopharyngeal swab PCR tests and blood sampling performed. Healthcare workers were enrolled in the week of the UK lockdown, from 23 to 31 March 2020, and were followed every week for up to 16 weeks. Library construction relied on 5' RACE. Data came from a NextSeq 500. The TCR library protocol attached unique molecular identifiers to individual cDNA molecules to correct for sequencing error and PCR bias. Sequencing covered both TCR alpha and beta chains, and within each sample the abundances of alpha and beta sequences were tightly co-correlated. The authors' analysis ran thus. Decombinator V4 was used to annotate the V gene, J gene and CDR3 of the TCR sequences. TCRs were defined as expanded if a significant change between any two time points was detected under a Poisson model with p below 0.0001. TCR abundances were normalised to the total number of TCRs sequenced per sample and expressed as counts per million. TRAV1-2 paired with TRAJ12, TRAJ20 or TRAJ33 defined MAIT TCRs, while TRAV10 paired with TRAJ18 defined iNKT TCRs. A search of VDJdb, accessed on 1 November 2021, was run for TCRs annotated to CMV, EBV and SARS-CoV-2, with TCRs annotated for multiple antigens excluded. TCRdb ran its own pipeline on the public reads, namely fastp trimming at Q25 and MiXCR clone calling, and kept in-frame beta chains. Rows with one shared CDR3 protein collapse into an entry with the most common genes and DNA. TCRdb, not the original authors, processed these V and J calls. For this sample the table gives 45,000 to 65,000 distinct CDR3 sequences, of which roughly 11% were detected only once. The ten largest account for roughly 13% of the sample.

Relative to germline, V is 6 bases shorter and J is 6 bases shorter, with 9 bases between their ends. Taken from the germline V gene, the CDR1 and CDR2 loops are MDHEN and SYDVKM. Taken from cysteine to phenylalanine, the CDR3 has 12 residues. Only the CDR3 portion is preserved as DNA: 36 bases, with reading frame beginning at the first base. Note on this clonotype: Its antigen specificity is not known. The sample holds no much larger clone one base away, and base qualities are not on file.

Overall study outcomes, separate from this receptor: VDJdb matching was skewed toward anti-spike CD8 responses and likely underestimated virus-specific expansions by missing private and CD4 specificities.

This TCR came from an adult who was a healthcare worker with PCR-confirmed SARS-CoV-2 infection or an uninfected control (not recorded which). The V and J segments used are TRBV28 and TRBJ1-5; too little of a D gene remains to name it. The specimen sequenced was whole blood. The bases read TGTGCCAGCAGACCACCGACTCAGCCCCAGCATTTT. Protein translation: CASRPPTQPQHF.